This T cell receptor beta chain was sequenced during a study of blood T cell repertoires in COVID-19. Looking at the study overall: The cDNA or gDNA used as material had been derived from T cells, B-cell-depleted T cells, or PBMCs.

This CDR3 has 14 amino acids. V was clipped by 3 bases and J by 5 bases, with 10 bases between them. The germline gives CDR1 LNHDA, CDR2 SQIVND (reference sequence). The assay was immunoSEQ multiplex PCR, and TCRdb's table has in-frame clones only and misses some. The sample contains over 300,000 clones, almost 90% of which appear only once. The chain links TRBV19 to TRBJ2-2; D remains unclear. The sequence came from a man in his late teens or twenties with active or convalescent COVID-19. Input material: peripheral blood. DNA of the CDR3: TGTGCCAGTAGTATCTTTTCCAGTACCGGGGAGCTGTTTTTT. Its protein product is CASSIFSSTGELFF. Drawing the rest from reference TRBV19 and TRBJ2-2, the complete variable domain is DGGITQSPKYLFRKEGQNVTLSCEQNLNHDAMYWYRQDPGQGLRLIYYSQIVNDFQKGDIAEGYSVSREKKESFPLTVTSAQKNPTAFYLCASSIFSSTGELFFGEGSRLTVL.